A selection of T cell receptor beta chains follows, all from one sample in a study of cytomegalovirus exposure and HLA in healthy donors. Clones were sequenced by immunoSEQ multiplex PCR, and TCRdb holds only the in-frame ones, with some missing. The table has under 110,000 clones, 76% seen once. The sequenced sample consisted of PBMCs. The receptor set was obtained from a man in his forties in good health and CMV-seronegative. The CDR3 runs from the conserved cysteine through the conserved F or W. The D gene is left open where the match is weak. Only some rows state a clone size, as once, few, many or a class for expanded clones.

TGTGCCAGCAGTGGGTGGACAGGAAAAGAAAAACTGTTTTTT CASSGWTGKEKLFF few TRBJ1-4 TRBD1 TRBV6-1
TGCGCCAGCAGCTCTCCCGGGACAGGGGGCAATGAGCAGTTCTTC CASSSPGTGGNEQFF NA TRBJ2-1 TRBD1 TRBV5-1
TGCGCCAGCAGCCCCCTAGGCCTAGAGACCCTCCTTCGCATGAACACTGAAGCTTTCTTT CASSPLGLETLLRMNTEAFF NA TRBJ1-1 NA TRBV5-1
TGTGCCAGCAGTGAAGCGCTAGGCCTGAACACTGAAGCTTTCTTT CASSEALGLNTEAFF once TRBJ1-1 NA TRBV6-1
TGTGCCACCACGACAGGGCCCTCTGCAACTAATGAAAAACTGTTTTTT CATTTGPSATNEKLFF NA TRBJ1-4 TRBD1 TRBV19
TGCGCCAGCAGCCCCTGGGGTGGCGGGGCCTACAATGAGCAGTTCTTC CASSPWGGGAYNEQFF NA TRBJ2-1 NA TRBV5-1
TGTGCCAGCAGCTTAGCCCAGACTAGCAGCTACGAGCAGTACTTC CASSLAQTSSYEQYF NA TRBJ2-7 TRBD2 TRBV7-2
TGCGCCAGCAGCGAAGACTGGACAGGGTTAACAGATACGCAGTATTTT CASSEDWTGLTDTQYF few TRBJ2-3 TRBD1 TRBV4-1
TGCGCCAGCAGCTTGTTTGGGGCCGGTGAAAAACTGTTTTTT CASSLFGAGEKLFF once TRBJ1-4 NA TRBV5-1
TGTGCCATCAGTGAGATCCGGGGAACTAATGAAAAACTGTTTTTT CAISEIRGTNEKLFF NA TRBJ1-4 NA TRBV10-3
TGTGCCAGCAGAGACAGTCAGGGGAGAGGCTATGGCTACACCTTC CASRDSQGRGYGYTF few TRBJ1-2 NA TRBV6-5
TGTGCCAGCAGCACCCCGACGGGGAACTATGGCTACACCTTC CASSTPTGNYGYTF NA TRBJ1-2 NA TRBV13